This passage covers 2 T cell receptor beta chains from one sample sequenced in a study of blood T cells in healthy people across ages. The authors ran a second PCR of 7 to 11 cycles using a sample-barcoded 5' primer and a J-beta primer mix. TCRdb processed the 5' RACE reads anew with MiXCR; each CDR3 protein has one entry. The sample has around 2 million distinct CDR3 sequences; 30% to 40% are singletons. The sample taken for sequencing was blood. The source is a human donor in good health.

The V call is TRBV12-3 or TRBV12-4, the J call TRBJ2-7; D gene unclear. CDR3 length equals 12 residues. V was shortened by 3 bases and J by 5 bases, with 8 bases between the two germline ends. Here the CDR3 DNA reads TGTGCCAGCAGTTTCGCGGTCGACGAGCAGTACTTC. Translation: CASSFAVDEQYF.

This clonotype was seen a few times. The V call is TRBV12-3 or TRBV12-4, the J call TRBJ1-4, with no clear D. The CDR3 sequence is 14 residues long. The V gene lost 6 bases and the J gene lost 8 bases, with 16 bases spanning the gap. CDR3 residues: CASRRTFLGEKLFF. Here the CDR3 DNA reads TGTGCCAGCAGGCGGACCTTTTTAGGGGAAAAACTGTTTTTT.